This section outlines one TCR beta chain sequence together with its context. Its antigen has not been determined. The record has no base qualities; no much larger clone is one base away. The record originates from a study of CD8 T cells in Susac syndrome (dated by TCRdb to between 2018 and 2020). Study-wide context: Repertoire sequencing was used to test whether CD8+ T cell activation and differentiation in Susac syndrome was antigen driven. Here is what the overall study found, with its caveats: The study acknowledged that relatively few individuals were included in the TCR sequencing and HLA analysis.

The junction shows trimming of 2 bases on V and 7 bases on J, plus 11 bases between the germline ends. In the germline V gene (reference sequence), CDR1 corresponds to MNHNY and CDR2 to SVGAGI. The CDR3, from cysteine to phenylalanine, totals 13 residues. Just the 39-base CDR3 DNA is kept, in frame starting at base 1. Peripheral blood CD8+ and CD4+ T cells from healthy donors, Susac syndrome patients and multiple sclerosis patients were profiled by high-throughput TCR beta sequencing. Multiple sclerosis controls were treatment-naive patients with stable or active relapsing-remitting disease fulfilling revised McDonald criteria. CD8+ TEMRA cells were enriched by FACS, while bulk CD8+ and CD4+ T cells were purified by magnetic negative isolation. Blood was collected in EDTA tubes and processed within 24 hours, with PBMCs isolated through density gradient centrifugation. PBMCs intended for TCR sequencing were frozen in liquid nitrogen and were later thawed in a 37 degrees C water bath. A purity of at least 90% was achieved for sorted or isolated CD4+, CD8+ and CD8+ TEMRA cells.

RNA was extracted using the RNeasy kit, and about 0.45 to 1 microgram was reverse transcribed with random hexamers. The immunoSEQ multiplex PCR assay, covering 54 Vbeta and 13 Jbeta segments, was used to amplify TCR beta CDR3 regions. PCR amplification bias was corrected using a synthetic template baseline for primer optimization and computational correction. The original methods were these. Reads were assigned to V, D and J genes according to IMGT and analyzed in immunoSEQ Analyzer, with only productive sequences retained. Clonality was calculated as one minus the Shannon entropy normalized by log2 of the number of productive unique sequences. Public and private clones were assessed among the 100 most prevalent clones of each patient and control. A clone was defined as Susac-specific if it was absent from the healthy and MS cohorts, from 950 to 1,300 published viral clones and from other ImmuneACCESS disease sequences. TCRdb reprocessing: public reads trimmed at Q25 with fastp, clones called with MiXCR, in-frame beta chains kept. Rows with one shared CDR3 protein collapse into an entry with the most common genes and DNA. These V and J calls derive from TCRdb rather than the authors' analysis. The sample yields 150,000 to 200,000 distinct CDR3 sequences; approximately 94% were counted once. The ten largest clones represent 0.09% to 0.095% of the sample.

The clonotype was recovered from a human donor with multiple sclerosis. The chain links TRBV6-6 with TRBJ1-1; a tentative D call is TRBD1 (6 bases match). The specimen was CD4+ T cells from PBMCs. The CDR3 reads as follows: CASSYEGGYEAFF. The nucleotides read TGTGCCAGCAGTTACGAGGGGGGCTATGAAGCTTTCTTT.